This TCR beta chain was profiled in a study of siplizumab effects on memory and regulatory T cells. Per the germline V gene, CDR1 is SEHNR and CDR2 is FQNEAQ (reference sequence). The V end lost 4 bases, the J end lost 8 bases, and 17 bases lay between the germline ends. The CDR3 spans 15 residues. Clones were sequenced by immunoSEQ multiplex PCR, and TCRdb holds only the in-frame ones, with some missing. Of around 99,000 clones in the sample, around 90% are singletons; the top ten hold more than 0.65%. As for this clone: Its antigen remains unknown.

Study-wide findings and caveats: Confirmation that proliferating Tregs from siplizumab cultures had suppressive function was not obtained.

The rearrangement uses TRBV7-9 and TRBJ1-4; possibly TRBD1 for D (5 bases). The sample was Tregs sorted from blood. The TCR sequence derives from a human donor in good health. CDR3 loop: CASSSPGQTGEKLFF. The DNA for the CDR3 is TGTGCCAGCAGCTCCCCCGGACAAACGGGGGAAAAACTGTTTTTT.